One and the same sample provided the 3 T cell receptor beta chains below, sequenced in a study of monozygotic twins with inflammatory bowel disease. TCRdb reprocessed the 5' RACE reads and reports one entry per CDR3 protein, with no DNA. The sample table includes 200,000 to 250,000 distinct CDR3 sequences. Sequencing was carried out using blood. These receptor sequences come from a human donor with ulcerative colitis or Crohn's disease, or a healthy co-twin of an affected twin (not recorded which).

This CDR3 reads CATSQGYAPYNEQFF. V gene TRBV24-1 combines with J gene TRBJ2-1; as DNA is missing, the TRBD1 call by TCRdb cannot be tested. The germline V gene has CDR1 KGHDR and CDR2 SFDVKD. This CDR3 is 15 amino acids long.

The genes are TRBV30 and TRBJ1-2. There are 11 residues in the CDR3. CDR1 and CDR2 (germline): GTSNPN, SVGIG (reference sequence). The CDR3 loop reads CAWTEGYGYTF.

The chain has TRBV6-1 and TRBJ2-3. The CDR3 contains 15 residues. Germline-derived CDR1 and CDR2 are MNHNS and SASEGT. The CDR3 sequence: CASSPTGQLADTQYF.